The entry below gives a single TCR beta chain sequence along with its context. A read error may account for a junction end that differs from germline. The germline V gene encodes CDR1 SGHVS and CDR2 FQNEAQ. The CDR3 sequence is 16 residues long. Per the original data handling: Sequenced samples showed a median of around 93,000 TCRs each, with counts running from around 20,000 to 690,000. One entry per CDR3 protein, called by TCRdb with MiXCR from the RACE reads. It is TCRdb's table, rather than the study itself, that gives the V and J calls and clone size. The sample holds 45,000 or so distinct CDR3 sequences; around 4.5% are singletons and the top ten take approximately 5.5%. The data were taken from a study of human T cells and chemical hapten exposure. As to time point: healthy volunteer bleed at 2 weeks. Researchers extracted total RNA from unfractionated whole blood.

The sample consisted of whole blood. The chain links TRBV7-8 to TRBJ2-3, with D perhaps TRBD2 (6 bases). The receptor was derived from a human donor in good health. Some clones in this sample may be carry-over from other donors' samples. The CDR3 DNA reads TGTGCCAGCAGCTTCTTTAGCGGTACTAGCACAGATACGCAGAATTTT. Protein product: CASSFFSGTSTDTQNF.